The entry that follows covers one TCR beta chain sequence. This clonotype was detected only a few times. No antigen is known for it. The sample holds no much larger clone one base away, and base qualities are not on file. The sample is drawn from a study of tumor and adjacent non-tumor tissue in lung cancer (dated by TCRdb to 2016 to 2018). Concerning the study at large: The cohort included more than 9 adenocarcinoma, 2 squamous cell carcinoma and 1 small cell lung cancer patients. Ages among the roughly 15 patients ranged from about 31 to 76 years, there were roughly 10 men and 5 women, and disease was at TNM stage I to III. The study compared bulk TCRbeta repertoires between lung tumor tissue and matched distant non-tumor lung tissue from over twelve lung cancer patients. For each patient, one tumor sample and one normal lung sample were taken, giving around 31 paired specimens that underwent TCRbeta CDR3 sequencing. Sequencing generated a total of approximately 130 million productive TCRbeta reads, averaging roughly 4.4 million reads per sample. What the study reported, not specific to this receptor: The top 100 clones accounted for a significantly larger cumulative portion of the repertoire in normal lung than in tumor tissue. Peripheral blood was not sequenced, so blood TCRbeta repertoires in these lung cancer patients were not examined. TCR diversity (inverse Simpson) was significantly higher in tumor than in normal lung tissue (roughly 430 vs 170, P = 0.0075, Mann-Whitney U test). TCR diversity was significantly higher in younger patients, and higher tumor TCR diversity was associated with shorter overall and disease-free survival. The methods do not name the sequencing platform or mention unique molecular identifiers. Only around 15 patients were included in the cohort, and the need for larger samples and more detailed clinical data was noted by the authors.

Bulk unsorted tissue served as the source for RNA extraction, and RNA quality was assessed using a NanoDrop ND-1000 and an Agilent 2100. Normal lung samples were distant non-tumor tissue taken more than 3 cm from the tumor edge. All donors had newly diagnosed lung cancer, had not received prior chemotherapy, and were admitted for thoracic surgery in China between August and November 2014. The study excluded patients who had received radiotherapy or chemotherapy before or who had another cancer at the same time. Pieces of surgical tissue measuring 1-2 cm3 were kept in RNAlater solution and stored at -80 degrees C until use. The library was prepared using multiplex PCR. Instrument used: Illumina HiSeq 2500. Following protocols modified from ARM-PCR, the researchers constructed TCRbeta libraries through three rounds of nested PCR with primers (Table S4). PCR products of 200-500 bp were gel-excised and purified with the QIAquick gel extraction kit before sequencing. The paper's data handling went like this. Trimmomatic was used to clean the reads, FLASH merged the cleaned reads into complete CDR3 sequences, and MiTCR assigned the sequences to V(D)J germline segments. VDJtools was used to compute clonal diversity as the inverse Simpson's index. In-frame sequences without a premature stop codon were defined as productive reads. Using fastp trimming at Q25 and MiXCR clonotype assembly, TCRdb reanalyzed the public sequencing data and kept in-frame beta chains. All rows with the same CDR3 protein become a single entry with the most common DNA and genes. TCRdb assigned the V and J calls; the authors' analysis was not used. The table for this sample lists 45,000 to 65,000 distinct CDR3 sequences; around three quarters of them were counted only once. Over 20% of the sample is held by the ten biggest clonotypes.

Taken from the germline V gene (reference sequence), the CDR1 and CDR2 loops are DFQATT and SNEGSKA. V is cut back by 6 bases and J by 4 bases, with 1 base in the junction unmatched. The CDR3 spans 13 residues, from the cysteine through the phenylalanine. This entry keeps only the CDR3 DNA: 39 bases, framed from base 1. This chain is built from TRBV20-1 and TRBJ2-1; 12 middle bases align to TRBD2. Sequenced input: distant non-tumor lung tissue. This receptor was taken from a woman in her sixties or seventies with non-small cell lung cancer. The bases read TGCAGTGCCGGACTAGCGGGATACAATGAGCAGTTCTTC. This sequence encodes CSAGLAGYNEQFF.